A single sample gave rise to the 24 T cell receptor beta chains below, sequenced in a study of Ad26.COV2.S vaccination and SARS-CoV-2 variants. The treatment is: approximately 18 received Ad26.COV2.S at low or high dose, single or two shots; about 5 received placebo; per-sample allocation not given. Day 63 after the first vaccine or placebo injection was the time point for sampling. Assay used: immunoSEQ multiplex PCR; TCRdb lists only in-frame clones, some missing. Of about 400,000 clones in the sample, more than 85% were seen once. The specimen comprised peripheral blood, sampled in a trial of Ad26.COV2.S vaccine versus placebo. The receptor set was obtained from a person aged 18 to 59 who received the Ad26.COV2.S COVID-19 vaccine or a placebo.

The chain carries TRBV6-5 and TRBJ1-1, with D possibly matching TRBD1 (5 bases). Germline V CDR1 and CDR2: MNHEY, SVGAGI. This CDR3 contains 16 residues. Trimming took off 0 bases at V and 0 bases at J, with 11 bases between the two ends. CDR3 region: CASSYSGQTMNTEAFF. The CDR3 DNA follows: TGTGCCAGCAGTTACTCGGGGCAGACTATGAACACTGAAGCTTTCTTT.

The chain joins TRBV2 to TRBJ1-1; D gene uncertain. Germline-derived CDR1 and CDR2 are SNHLY and FYNNEI. The CDR3 runs 12 residues. V was clipped by 4 bases and J by 5 bases, with 8 bases between them. CDR3 DNA sequence: TGTGCCAGCAGTGTAGCGGGGACTGAAGCTTTCTTT. Protein: CASSVAGTEAFF.

The chain carries TRBV27 and TRBJ1-4; perhaps TRBD1 as D (5 bases). Germline CDR1 reads MNHEY; CDR2 reads SMNVEV (reference sequence). V was trimmed by 5 bases and J by 8 bases, leaving 18 bases between them. The CDR3 totals 15 residues. As DNA, the CDR3 is TGTGCCAGCAGTCTCTCCGGGGGAGTGGGGGAAAAACTGTTTTTT. It yields the protein CASSLSGGVGEKLFF.

The chain combines TRBV19 with TRBJ2-6; 8 bases agree with TRBD1. V was pared by 3 bases and J by 2 bases, with 9 bases of the junction left unmatched. CDR3 length: 18 amino acids. CDR1 is LNHDA and CDR2 is SQIVND in the germline V gene (reference sequence). CDR3 coding DNA: TGTGCCAGTAGTATCGTCGGACAGGGAGTCCCTGGGGCCAACGTCCTGACTTTC. Protein sequence: CASSIVGQGVPGANVLTF.

The chain combines TRBV10-3 with TRBJ1-6; TRBD1 matches 11 bases. The CDR3 loop spans 15 amino acids. Germline V gene sequence: CDR1 ENHRY, CDR2 SYGVKD. V trimming: 7 bases; J trimming: 10 bases; junction bases outside the gene matches: 9. CDR3 sequence: CAIKPGQGGGSPLHF. CDR3 bases: TGTGCCATCAAACCGGGACAGGGGGGTGGGTCACCCCTCCACTTT.

The gene calls are TRBV6-4 and TRBJ1-1; D uncertain. CDR1 and CDR2 from the germline V gene are MRHNA and SNTAGT. Between the trimmed V and J ends, which lost 0 bases and 4 bases, there was a span of 6 bases. This CDR3 comprises 13 residues. The CDR3 DNA follows: TGTGCCAGCAGTGACTCGACGGTCACTGAAGCTTTCTTT. The encoded protein is CASSDSTVTEAFF.

This clone was seen once. CDR3 sequence (DNA): TGTGCCAGTGACTCCGGGAGCAATCAGCCCCAGCATTTT. It yields the protein CASDSGSNQPQHF. V and J are TRBV19 and TRBJ1-5; D is uncertain. This CDR3 spans 13 amino acids. Deletions cut 8 bases from V and 1 base from J, with 9 bases between. Germline-derived CDR1 and CDR2 are LNHDA and SQIVND (reference sequence).

The chain combines TRBV5-1 with TRBJ1-2; TRBD1 matches at 8 bases. The CDR3 is 17 amino acids. Germline V lookup: CDR1 SGHRS, CDR2 YFSETQ. The trim removed 0 bases at V and 4 bases at J, leaving 11 bases unmatched. CDR3 in DNA: TGCGCCAGCAGCTTGGTCGGACAGGGCCTGATAGGCTATGGCTACACCTTC. It yields the protein CASSLVGQGLIGYGYTF.

This chain uses TRBV5-8 with TRBJ2-7; D unresolved. The V end lost 0 bases, the J end lost 3 bases, and 13 bases lay between the germline ends. This CDR3 spans 15 amino acids. The germline gives CDR1 SGHTS, CDR2 YDEGEE. The CDR3 loop reads CASSLGALRSYEQYF. The CDR3 nucleotides are TGTGCCAGCAGCTTGGGGGCCCTCAGAAGCTACGAGCAGTACTTC.

The V and J genes are TRBV21-1 and TRBJ1-1; the DNA was not used to check the table's D call, TRBD1. TRBV21-1 is labeled a pseudogene. This CDR3 comprises 17 residues. The CDR3 protein is CASSKGGPDRGNTEAFF. The CDR3 bases are TGTGCCAGCAGCAAAGGGGGGCCCGACAGGGGAAACACTGAAGCTTTCTTT.

The chain employs TRBV11-2 and TRBJ2-5, with a tentative D call TRBD1 (6 bases). CDR3 length: 15 amino acids. V was trimmed by 1 base and J by 1 base, leaving 10 bases between them. In germline, CDR1 is SGHAT, CDR2 FQNNGV. The CDR3 DNA follows: TGTGCCAGCAGCTTAGTGCAGGGGTCCCAAGAGACCCAGTACTTC. This translates into CASSLVQGSQETQYF.

V is TRBV7-2 and J is TRBJ1-5, with unresolved D. V dropped 5 bases and J dropped 5 bases, with 16 bases sitting between them. CDR1 SGHTA and CDR2 FQGNSA come from the germline V gene. This CDR3 has 15 residues. This chain's CDR3 is CASSQWDVGDQPQHF. The CDR3 region has the DNA TGTGCCAGCAGCCAATGGGATGTTGGGGATCAGCCCCAGCATTTT. The full variable domain, completed using reference TRBV7-2 and TRBJ1-5, is GAGVSQSPSNKVTEKGKDVELRCDPISGHTALYWYRQSLGQGLEFLIYFQGNSAPDKSGLPSDRFSAERTGGSVSTLTIQRTQQEDSAVYLCASSQWDVGDQPQHFGDGTRLSIL.

This clone was seen more than once but under ten times. Written as DNA, the CDR3 is TGTGCCAGTAGTATTTTGACAGGGACCTATAATTCACCCCTCCACTTT. This translates into CASSILTGTYNSPLHF. This chain joins TRBV19 and TRBJ1-6; 7 nucleotides line up with TRBD1. V gave up 3 bases and J gave up 2 bases; unmatched junction bases: 4. This CDR3 contains 16 residues. Germline V gene sequence: CDR1 LNHDA, CDR2 SQIVND (reference sequence).

V is TRBV7-8 and J is TRBJ2-3, with 16 bases that match TRBD2. J gave up 4 bases and V 8 bases, and 6 bases lay outside the gene matches. Germline CDR1 SGHVS, CDR2 FQNEAQ. This CDR3 spans 16 amino acids. The CDR3 DNA follows: TGTGCCAGCGGCGGGACTAGCGGGGGGGCCCCAGATACGCAGTATTTT. It specifies CASGGTSGGAPDTQYF.

The chain is built from TRBV19 and TRBJ2-2, with 10 bases that match TRBD1. CDR1 LNHDA and CDR2 SQIVND come from the germline V gene (reference sequence). The CDR3 is 16 residues long. V lost 4 bases, J lost 6 bases, and 8 bases stayed unmatched. CDR3 sequence reads: CASSKPGQGIPGELFF. The CDR3 nucleotides read TGTGCCAGTAGTAAACCGGGACAGGGGATTCCCGGGGAGCTGTTTTTT.

V and J are TRBV5-1 and TRBJ1-5; TRBD1 agrees at 7 bases. Trimming cost V 1 base and J 3 bases; bases outside gene matches: 4. The CDR3 spans 15 residues. Germline values: CDR1 SGHRS, CDR2 YFSETQ. The DNA for the CDR3 is TGCGCCAGCAGCTTGACAGGGGAGAACAATCAGCCCCAGCATTTT. Protein product: CASSLTGENNQPQHF.

The chain couples TRBV5-1 to TRBJ2-5, with 14 positions matching TRBD2. Trimming cost V 0 bases and J 5 bases; bases outside gene matches: 6. The CDR3 sequence is 17 residues long. Looked up from germline, CDR1 is SGHRS and CDR2 is YFSETQ. The CDR3 DNA reads as TGCGCCAGCAGCTTGGAGGGGACTAGCGGGGGTCTGGAGACCCAGTACTTC. As protein: CASSLEGTSGGLETQYF.

The chain links TRBV7-8 to TRBJ1-6, with D maybe TRBD1 (6 bases). In germline, CDR1 is SGHVS, CDR2 FQNEAQ. The V end lost 5 bases, the J end lost 7 bases, and 12 bases lay between the germline ends. The CDR3 has 14 residues. CDR3 region: CASSPDRPNSPLHF. CDR3 DNA: TGTGCCAGCAGCCCTGACAGGCCGAATTCACCCCTCCACTTT.

This clone occurred a few times. The chain links TRBV2 to TRBJ1-3; TRBD1 agrees at 7 bases. The CDR3 is 13 residues long. With 8 bases clipped from V and 3 bases from J, the junction kept 4 bases outside the gene matches. Germline V gives CDR1 SNHLY, CDR2 FYNNEI. The CDR3 bases are TGTGCCAGCGGGACAGTTAATGGAAACACCATATATTTT. As protein: CASGTVNGNTIYF.

This clone appeared once. This rearrangement joins TRBV11-2 to TRBJ2-2; D remains unclear. The V end was cut by 1 base, the J end by 8 bases, with 14 bases between. The CDR3 sequence is 15 residues long. CDR1 SGHAT and CDR2 FQNNGV come from the germline V gene. The chain's CDR3 is CASSLVRAGSGELFF. The CDR3 DNA reads as TGTGCCAGCAGCTTAGTCCGGGCTGGTAGTGGGGAGCTGTTTTTT. Complete variable domain (other parts from reference TRBV11-2 and TRBJ2-2): EAGVAQSPRYKIIEKRQSVAFWCNPISGHATLYWYQQILGQGPKLLIQFQNNGVVDDSQLPKDRFSAERLKGVDSTLKIQPAKLEDSAVYLCASSLVRAGSGELFFGEGSRLTVL.

V is TRBV6-5 and J is TRBJ1-2, with no clear D. The CDR3 runs to 15 residues. The germline V gene has CDR1 MNHEY and CDR2 SVGAGI. Trimming shortened V by 0 bases and J by 2 bases, and 10 bases separated the two germline ends. The CDR3 region has the DNA TGTGCCAGCAGTTACTCCGAGGGAGGGAACTATGGCTACACCTTC. Protein: CASSYSEGGNYGYTF.

This clone was observed a single time. The chain carries TRBV9 and TRBJ2-5; maybe TRBD2 (7 bases). The CDR3 extends over 14 amino acids. Germline assignment: CDR1 SGDLS and CDR2 YYNGEE. The V gene lost 4 bases and the J gene lost 5 bases, with 15 bases spanning the gap. CDR3 nucleotide sequence: TGTGCCAGCAGCCTAGGCGGGGGCCAGGAGACCCAGTACTTC. Protein: CASSLGGGQETQYF.

The rearrangement links TRBV3-1 (or the pseudogene TRBV3-2) to TRBJ2-3; D is unresolved. Trimming took 1 base from V and 5 from J, leaving 4 bases between them. CDR1 is LGHDT, CDR2 YNNKEL, per germline (reference sequence). The CDR3 sequence is 12 residues long. CDR3 nucleotide sequence: TGTGCCAGCAGCCAAGTGCGAGATACGCAGTATTTT. It yields the protein CASSQVRDTQYF.

As concerns this clone: The same CDR3 arises from other DNA sequences in this sample as well. This rearrangement joins TRBV3-1 (or the pseudogene TRBV3-2) to TRBJ2-1, with no clear D. Germline values: CDR1 LGHDT, CDR2 YNNKEL (reference sequence). The CDR3 runs to 12 residues. The V end was cut by 2 bases, the J end by 3 bases, with 2 bases between. Written as DNA, the CDR3 is TGTGCCAGCAGCCAAAGCTACAATGAGCAGTTCTTC. Its protein product is CASSQSYNEQFF.